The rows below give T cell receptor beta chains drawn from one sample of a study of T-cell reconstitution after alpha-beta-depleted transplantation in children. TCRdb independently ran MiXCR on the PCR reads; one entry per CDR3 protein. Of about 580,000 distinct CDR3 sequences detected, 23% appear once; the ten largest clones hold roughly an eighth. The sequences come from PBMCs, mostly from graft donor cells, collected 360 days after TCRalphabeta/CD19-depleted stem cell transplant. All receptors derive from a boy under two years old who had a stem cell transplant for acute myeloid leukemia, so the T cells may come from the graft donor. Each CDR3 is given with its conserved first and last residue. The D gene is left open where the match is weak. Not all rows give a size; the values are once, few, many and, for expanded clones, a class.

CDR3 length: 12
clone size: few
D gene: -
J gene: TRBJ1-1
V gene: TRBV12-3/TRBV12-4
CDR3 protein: CASSLSVTEAFF
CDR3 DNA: TGTGCCAGCAGTTTATCGGTCACTGAAGCTTTCTTT

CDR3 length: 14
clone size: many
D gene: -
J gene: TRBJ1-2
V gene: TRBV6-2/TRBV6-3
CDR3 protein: CASSRHLGRHGYTF
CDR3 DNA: TGTGCCAGCAGTCGCCACCTGGGGCGGCATGGCTACACCTTC

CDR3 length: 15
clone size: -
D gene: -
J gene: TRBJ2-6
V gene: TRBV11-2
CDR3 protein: CASSPIFSGANVLTF
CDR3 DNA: TGTGCCAGCAGCCCTATCTTCTCTGGGGCCAACGTCCTGACTTTC

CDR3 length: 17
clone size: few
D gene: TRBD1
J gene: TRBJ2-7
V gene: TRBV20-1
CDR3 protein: CSARILKLGQEIYEQYF
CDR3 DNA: TGCAGTGCCAGAATTTTGAAACTGGGACAGGAGATCTACGAGCAGTACTTC

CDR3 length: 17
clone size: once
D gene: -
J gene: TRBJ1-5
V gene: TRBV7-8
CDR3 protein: CASSFDQVGGGNQPQHF
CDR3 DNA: TGTGCCAGCAGCTTCGATCAGGTGGGAGGGGGCAATCAGCCCCAGCATTTT

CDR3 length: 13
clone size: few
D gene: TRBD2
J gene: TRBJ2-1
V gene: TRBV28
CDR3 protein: CAIPGLAPNEQFF
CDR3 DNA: TGTGCCATCCCGGGACTAGCTCCCAATGAGCAGTTCTTC

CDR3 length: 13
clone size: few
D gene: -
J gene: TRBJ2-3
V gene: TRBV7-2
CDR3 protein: CASSLVRYDTQYF
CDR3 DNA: TGTGCCAGCAGCTTAGTTCGCTATGATACGCAGTATTTT

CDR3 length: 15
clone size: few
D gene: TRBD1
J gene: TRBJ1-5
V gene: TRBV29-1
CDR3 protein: CSVGWGTGTNQPQHF
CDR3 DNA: TGCAGCGTTGGGTGGGGGACAGGGACCAATCAGCCCCAGCATTTT

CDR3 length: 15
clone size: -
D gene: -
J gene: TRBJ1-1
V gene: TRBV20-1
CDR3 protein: CSATRDLVRSTEAFF
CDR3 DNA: TGCAGTGCTACCAGGGACCTGGTAAGGAGCACTGAAGCTTTCTTT

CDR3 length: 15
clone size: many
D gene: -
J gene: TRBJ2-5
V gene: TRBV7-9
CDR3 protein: CASSPAGGVQETQYF
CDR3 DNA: TGTGCCAGCAGCCCAGCAGGGGGGGTCCAAGAGACCCAGTACTTC

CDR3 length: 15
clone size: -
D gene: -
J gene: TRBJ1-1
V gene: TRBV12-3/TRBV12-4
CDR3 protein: CASSPGTALNTEAFF
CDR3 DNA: TGTGCCAGCAGTCCAGGGACGGCTTTGAACACTGAAGCTTTCTTT

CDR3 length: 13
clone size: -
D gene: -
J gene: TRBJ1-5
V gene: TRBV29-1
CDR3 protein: CSVKDGGNQPQHF
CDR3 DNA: TGCAGCGTGAAGGACGGAGGGAATCAGCCCCAGCATTTT

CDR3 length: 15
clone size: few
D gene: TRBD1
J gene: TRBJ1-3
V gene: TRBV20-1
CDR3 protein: CSAIPRTGVGNTIYF
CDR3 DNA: TGCAGTGCTATTCCCAGGACAGGGGTCGGAAACACCATATATTTT

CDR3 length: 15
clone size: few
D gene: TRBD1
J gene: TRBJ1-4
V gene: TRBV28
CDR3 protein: CASSLERGRDEKLFF
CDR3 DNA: TGTGCCAGCAGCTTAGAAAGGGGGCGGGACGAAAAACTGTTTTTT

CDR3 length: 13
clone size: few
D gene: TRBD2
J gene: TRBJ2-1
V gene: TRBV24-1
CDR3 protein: CATSEGGYNEQFF
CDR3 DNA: TGTGCCACCAGTGAGGGAGGGTACAATGAGCAGTTCTTC

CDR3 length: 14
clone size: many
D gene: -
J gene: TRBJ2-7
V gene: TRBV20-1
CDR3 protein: CSARDPQGSYEQYF
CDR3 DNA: TGCAGTGCTAGAGATCCCCAGGGGAGCTACGAGCAGTACTTC

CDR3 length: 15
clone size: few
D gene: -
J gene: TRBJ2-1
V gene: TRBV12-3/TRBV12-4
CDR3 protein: CASSFDPVSYNEQFF
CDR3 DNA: TGTGCCAGCAGTTTCGACCCTGTATCCTACAATGAGCAGTTCTTC

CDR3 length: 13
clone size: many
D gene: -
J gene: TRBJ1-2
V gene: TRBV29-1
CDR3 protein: CSVSGRSNYGYTF
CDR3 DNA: TGCAGCGTTTCGGGCAGGAGTAACTATGGCTACACCTTC

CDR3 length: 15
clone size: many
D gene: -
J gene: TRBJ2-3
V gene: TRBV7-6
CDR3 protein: CASSLQVGPTDTQYF
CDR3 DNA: TGTGCCAGCAGCTTACAAGTCGGACCCACAGATACGCAGTATTTT

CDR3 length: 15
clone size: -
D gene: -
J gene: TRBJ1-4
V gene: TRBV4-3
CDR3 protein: CASSPPGRQNEKLFF
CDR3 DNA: TGCGCCAGCAGCCCTCCTGGGAGACAGAATGAAAAACTGTTTTTT

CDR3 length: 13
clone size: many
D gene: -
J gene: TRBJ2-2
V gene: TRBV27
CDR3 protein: CASSSWNTGELFF
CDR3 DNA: TGTGCCAGCAGCAGCTGGAACACCGGGGAGCTGTTTTTT

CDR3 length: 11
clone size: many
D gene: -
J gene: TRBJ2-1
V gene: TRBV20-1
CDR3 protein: CSASRSNEQFF
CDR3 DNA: TGCAGTGCTAGTAGGTCCAATGAGCAGTTCTTC

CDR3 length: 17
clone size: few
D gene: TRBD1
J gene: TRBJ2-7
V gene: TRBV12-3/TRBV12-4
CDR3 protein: CASSPARQGGLPYEQYF
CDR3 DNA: TGTGCCAGCAGTCCTGCTCGACAGGGTGGTTTACCCTACGAGCAGTACTTC